Here is one T cell receptor beta chain with its context. Its antigen is not identified. Sequenced by immunoSEQ multiplex PCR; TCRdb stores in-frame clones only, minus some. Of 180,000 or so clones listed, around 89% are singletons. These data belong to a study of T cell responses to AZD1222 COVID-19 vaccine. Between the trimmed V and J ends, which lost 2 bases and 2 bases, there was a span of 7 bases. Germline V gene sequence: CDR1 MNHNS, CDR2 SASEGT. This CDR3 contains 13 residues. General study points: Just six AZD1222 recipients were seropositive at baseline.

The starting material was peripheral blood, obtained 28 days after the second AZD1222 dose. This chain uses TRBV6-1 with TRBJ2-7; D uncertain. This TCR came from an adult who received the AZD1222 COVID-19 vaccine. This CDR3 reads CASSEYGAYEQYF. CDR3 coding DNA: TGTGCCAGCAGTGAATACGGAGCCTACGAGCAGTACTTC.